The 4 T cell receptor beta chains given below trace back to one sample, sequenced in a study of CD8+ T cells in alopecia areata. Sequencing templates came from extracted RNA that was reverse transcribed into cDNA. Produced via immunoSEQ multiplex PCR; TCRdb's table is partial and in-frame only. The sample lists some 220,000 clones; under 60% were seen once. Indicated treatment: oral pan-JAK inhibitor, 5-10 mg twice daily. The specimen was CD4+ T cells sorted from blood, collected at week 4, from a patient treated with tofacitinib. The receptors here all came from a human donor with alopecia areata.

This clone appeared a few times. The chain recombines TRBV5-1 with TRBJ2-6, with 7 positions matching TRBD1. The CDR3 runs 16 residues. Germline CDR1 is SGHRS and CDR2 is YFSETQ. The trim removed 2 bases at V and 0 bases at J, leaving 2 bases unmatched. CDR3 sequence: CASSFNRGSGANVLTF. For the CDR3, the DNA is TGCGCCAGCAGCTTTAACAGGGGCTCTGGGGCCAACGTCCTGACTTTC.

This clone appeared a few times. The CDR3 is CASSLGGSYEQYF. CDR3 in DNA: TGTGCCAGCAGCTTAGGAGGGTCCTACGAGCAGTACTTC. The chain links TRBV13 to TRBJ2-7; D unresolved. The CDR3 loop spans 13 amino acids. V was trimmed by 0 bases and J by 1 base, leaving 4 bases between them. Germline V gene data show CDR1 as PRHDT and CDR2 as FYEKMQ (reference sequence). The variable domain in full, with the rest retrieved from reference TRBV13 and TRBJ2-7, is AAGVIQSPRHLIKEKRETATLKCYPIPRHDTVYWYQQGPGQDPQFLISFYEKMQSDKGSIPDRFSAQQFSDYHSELNMSSLELGDSALYFCASSLGGSYEQYFGPGTRLTVT.

This rearrangement joins TRBV23-1 to TRBJ1-2; TRBD1 agrees at 8 bases. TRBV23-1 counts as an open reading frame of uncertain function. The trim removed 4 bases at V and 8 bases at J, leaving 9 bases unmatched. CDR3 size: 14 residues. The CDR3 DNA reads as TGCGCCAGCAGTCTAGGGACAGGAATCTACGGCTACACCTTC. This gives the protein CASSLGTGIYGYTF.

The chain carries TRBV5-1 and TRBJ2-3; a weak D match, TRBD2 (5 bases). The germline V and J ends were trimmed by 2 bases and 6 bases, with 7 bases remaining between them. CDR3 size: 12 residues. Germline CDR1 is SGHRS and CDR2 is YFSETQ. CDR3 residues: CASSFSEDTQYF. The CDR3 DNA follows: TGCGCCAGCAGCTTTAGCGAGGATACGCAGTATTTT.